Below are 15 T cell receptor beta chains sequenced from a single sample in a study of shared clonotypes between healthy human individuals. TCRdb keeps only in-frame clones here, not all; method: immunoSEQ multiplex PCR. The sample consists of hundreds of thousands of clones, roughly 95% of them appearing once. Sequenced sample: naive CD4+ T cells sorted from blood. Described subset: CD45RA+ positively selected. These receptors all come from a woman aged 25 to 45 in good health.

The rearrangement joins TRBV4-1 to TRBJ2-3; 10 nucleotides agree with TRBD2. There are 17 residues in the CDR3. V dropped 1 base and J dropped 1; count of bases not matched to a gene: 5. Germline assignment: CDR1 MGHRA and CDR2 YSYEKL. CDR3 sequence reads: CASSQVPSGRRTDTQYF. CDR3 in DNA: TGCGCCAGCAGCCAAGTGCCTAGCGGGAGACGCACAGATACGCAGTATTTT.

This chain connects TRBV7-9 to TRBJ2-7; 9 nucleotides match TRBD2. There are 16 residues in the CDR3. The J segment lost 1 base and the V segment lost 0 bases, leaving 4 bases of the junction unmatched. The germline V gene has CDR1 SEHNR and CDR2 FQNEAQ (reference sequence). CDR3 sequence (DNA): TGTGCCAGCAGCTTAGCCGGGACTAGCATATCCTACGAGCAGTACTTC. Translating gives CASSLAGTSISYEQYF.

The chain has TRBV7-3 and TRBJ2-5; 8 bases are shared with TRBD2. TRBJ2-7 explains the end of the DNA better; the J call may be wrong. The length of the CDR3 is 14 residues. Germline V gene sequence: CDR1 SGHTA, CDR2 FQGTGA. DNA of the CDR3: TGTGCCAGCTCCCGGACCGGGGGGGCAGACGAGCAGTACTTC. Protein: CASSRTGGADEQYF.

The chain recombines TRBV30 with TRBJ1-6, with 8 bases fitting TRBD1. The germline V gene has CDR1 GTSNPN and CDR2 SVGIG (reference sequence). The CDR3 loop spans 13 amino acids. Trimming removed 2 bases from V and 11 bases from J; junction bases left unmatched: 5. CDR3 loop: CAWSRQGRTPLHF. The CDR3 nucleotides read TGTGCCTGGAGTCGACAGGGGAGGACACCCCTCCACTTT.

CDR3: CASKSSQETQYF. CDR3 coding DNA: TGTGCCAGCAAGTCAAGCCAAGAGACCCAGTACTTC. The V and J genes are TRBV27 and TRBJ2-5; D is unclear. V gave up 7 bases and J gave up 1 base, with 7 bases separating them. Germline loops: CDR1 MNHEY, CDR2 SMNVEV (reference sequence). The length of the CDR3 is 12 residues.

The chain has TRBV18 and TRBJ1-2, with D possibly matching TRBD1 (5 bases). The CDR3 is made up of 14 amino acids. Germline loops: CDR1 KGHSH, CDR2 LQKENI. The V and J ends lost 6 bases and 4 bases respectively, with 15 bases between them. The CDR3 nucleotides are TGTGCCAGCTCCCCGGGGCGCCTCGGCTATGGCTACACCTTC. Translated, it gives CASSPGRLGYGYTF.

The V and J genes are TRBV4-1 and TRBJ2-1; D tentatively reads TRBD1 or TRBD2 (5 bases each). Looked up from germline, CDR1 is MGHRA and CDR2 is YSYEKL. Trimming stripped 1 base from V and 2 bases from J, with 18 bases between. This CDR3 contains 18 residues. The CDR3 DNA reads as TGCGCCAGCAGCCAAGTTCCCCACGGGGCGAAAGCCTACAATGAGCAGTTCTTC. Translation: CASSQVPHGAKAYNEQFF.

This clone showed up just once. This chain connects TRBV25-1 to TRBJ2-2; D remains ambiguous. The CDR3 sequence is 13 residues long. V lost 9 bases, J lost 0 bases, and 8 bases lay in between. CDR1 is MGHDK, CDR2 SYGVNS, per germline. CDR3 sequence reads: CASTTANTGELFF. Here the CDR3 DNA reads TGTGCCAGTACTACAGCGAACACCGGGGAGCTGTTTTTT.

The rearrangement uses TRBV4-1 and TRBJ2-1, with 14 bases identical to TRBD2. This CDR3 spans 17 amino acids. Germline CDR1 reads MGHRA; CDR2 reads YSYEKL. The V gene end was trimmed by 3 bases and the J gene end by 3 bases; junction bases not matched to a gene: 4. CDR3 coding DNA: TGCGCCAGCAGCCACCCCGGGACTAGCGGGAGCTACAATGAGCAGTTCTTC. Protein sequence: CASSHPGTSGSYNEQFF.

The V and J genes are TRBV28 and TRBJ1-1, with D tentatively TRBD1 (6 bases). Germline CDR1 is MDHEN and CDR2 is SYDVKM. This CDR3 is 14 amino acids long. Trimming took 8 bases from V and 5 from J, leaving 18 bases between them. CDR3 region: CASGLSGAGTEAFF. DNA for the CDR3: TGTGCCAGCGGCTTATCAGGGGCCGGTACTGAAGCTTTCTTT.

The CDR3 DNA sequence: TGTGCCATCAAGGGGGGGCAGGACGCAAACACCGGGGAGCTGTTTTTT. Its translation is CAIKGGQDANTGELFF. The rearrangement uses TRBV10-3 and TRBJ2-2; TRBD2 might be the D (7 bases). In germline, CDR1 is ENHRY, CDR2 SYGVKD. The CDR3 consists of 16 residues. V gave up 7 bases and J gave up 2 bases, with 17 bases separating them.

This chain uses TRBV7-3 with TRBJ1-1, with no clear D. Trimming pared 5 bases from V and 1 base from J, leaving 8 bases between. The CDR3 covers 13 residues. Germline V gives CDR1 SGHTA, CDR2 FQGTGA. DNA of the CDR3: TGTGCCAGCAGCCAAGGAGAGAACACTGAAGCTTTCTTT. As protein: CASSQGENTEAFF.

The V call is TRBV5-1, the J call TRBJ2-3; TRBD1 is a possible D gene (5 bases). The CDR3 covers 14 residues. The V gene lost 0 bases and the J gene lost 6 bases, with 11 bases spanning the gap. Germline V CDR1 and CDR2: SGHRS, YFSETQ. CDR3 DNA sequence: TGCGCCAGCAGCTTGGGTACAGGTTTGGATACGCAGTATTTT. It codes for CASSLGTGLDTQYF.

V is TRBV7-9 and J is TRBJ2-4, with D possibly TRBD2 on 6 matching bases. V was pared by 4 bases and J by 8 bases, with 18 bases between. The CDR3 is 15 residues long. The germline CDR1 and CDR2 sequences are SEHNR and FQNEAQ (reference sequence). Here the CDR3 DNA reads TGTGCCAGCAGCTCATCACACGGGACTGTGGACATTCAGTACTTC. It specifies CASSSSHGTVDIQYF.

In DNA, the CDR3 is TGTGCCAGCAGCTTTATTAATGAGCAGTTCTTC. Translated, it gives CASSFINEQFF. This rearrangement joins TRBV7-9 to TRBJ2-1; no clear D. The CDR3 length is 11 residues. Germline CDR1 reads SEHNR; CDR2 reads FQNEAQ (reference sequence). V was trimmed by 3 bases and J by 7 bases, leaving 4 bases between them.